The clone carrying this T cell receptor (beta chain) appeared a single time. Its antigen remains unknown. This sample is drawn from a study of blood T cells in healthy people across ages. Extracted total RNA amounted to at least 6 micrograms for each sample. Study observations and caveats: Age brought a roughly linear fall in TCR beta diversity measured per million T cells. Across samples, TCR beta diversity tracked strongly with naive T cell percentage.

Sample-barcoded 5' priming and a J-beta primer mix drove a second PCR of about 7 to 11 cycles. Every cDNA was tagged by a template-switch adaptor with 12 random nucleotides. A single record per CDR3 protein comes from TCRdb applying MiXCR to the 5' RACE reads. The data hold fewer than 700,000 distinct CDR3 sequences, with 40% to 55% observed a single time. The CDR3 has 17 amino acids. V lost 4 bases, J lost 4 bases, and 6 bases stayed unmatched. Germline V lookup: CDR1 SGHRS, CDR2 YFSETQ. The TCR comes from a man older than 75 in good health. Sequencing was done on a sample of blood. This rearrangement joins TRBV5-1 to TRBJ2-2; 14 nucleotides align to TRBD2. In DNA, the CDR3 is TGCGCCAGCAGCAAGGGACTAGCGGGAGAAGGCACCGGGGAGCTGTTTTTT. Amino acid sequence: CASSKGLAGEGTGELFF.